The 10 T cell receptor beta chains below were found in one sample sequenced in a study of blood T cells in healthy people across ages. Primers used in a second PCR of about 7 to 11 cycles were a sample-barcoded 5' primer and a J-beta primer mix. In TCRdb, the 5' RACE reads were re-called with MiXCR into one record per CDR3 protein. The table records 1.5 million to 2 million distinct CDR3 sequences, about 50% of them present only once. What was sequenced was blood. These TCRs come from a woman aged 40-49 years in good health.

The V gene is TRBV29-1, the J gene TRBJ2-1, with 15 bases identical to TRBD2. The ends lost 5 bases at V and 6 bases at J; junction bases unmatched: 8. This CDR3 region has 16 residues. Germline V gives CDR1 SQVTM, CDR2 ANQGSEA. The CDR3 nucleotides read TGCAGCGTTCTTATGAGGACTAGCGGGGGGGCCAATGAGCAGTTCTTC. It specifies CSVLMRTSGGANEQFF.

V and J are TRBV2 and TRBJ1-2; unclear D gene. CDR1 and CDR2 (germline): SNHLY, FYNNEI. V was pared by 5 bases and J by 8 bases, with 18 bases between. The CDR3 extends over 14 amino acids. The CDR3 reads CASSYDSSEGGYTF. CDR3 in DNA: TGTGCCAGCAGTTACGATAGCAGCGAGGGAGGCTACACCTTC. Complete variable domain (other parts from reference TRBV2 and TRBJ1-2): EPEVTQTPSHQVTQMGQEVILRCVPISNHLYFYWYRQILGQKVEFLVSFYNNEISEKSEIFDDQFSVERPDGSNFTLKIRSTKLEDSAMYFCASSYDSSEGGYTFGSGTRLTVV.

J is TRBJ2-3 and V is TRBV7-2; no clear D. In germline, CDR1 is SGHTA, CDR2 FQGNSA. Trimming stripped 2 bases from V and 4 bases from J, with 13 bases between. The CDR3 totals 15 residues. CDR3 residues: CASSLTPGPPDTQYF. DNA for the CDR3: TGTGCCAGCAGCTTAACCCCAGGCCCCCCAGATACGCAGTATTTT.

The chain has TRBV5-1 and TRBJ1-2; D not resolved. V was pared by 4 bases and J by 9 bases, with 22 bases between. The CDR3 is made up of 15 amino acids. Per the germline V gene, CDR1 is SGHRS and CDR2 is YFSETQ. CDR3 in DNA: TGCGCCAGCAGCCCCGATGGCGCCAGCGGGTTGAGCTACACCTTC. Translated: CASSPDGASGLSYTF.

This chain joins TRBV20-1 and TRBJ1-5; D is uncertain. V shed 1 base and J shed 3 bases, with 7 bases lying between them. Germline CDR1 is DFQATT and CDR2 is SNEGSKA (reference sequence). CDR3 size: 13 residues. In DNA form, the CDR3 reads TGCAGTGCTAGAGGTAGTCCCAATCAGCCCCAGCATTTT. Its protein is CSARGSPNQPQHF.

This clonotype has only one observation. The V call is TRBV28, the J call TRBJ2-5; 7 positions agree with TRBD2. Trimming at V came to 6 bases and at J to 1 base, leaving 11 bases not matched to a gene. The CDR3 is 16 amino acids. The germline CDR1 and CDR2 sequences are MDHEN and SYDVKM. The CDR3 loop is CASRGGSTAFQETQYF. The CDR3 DNA reads TGTGCCAGCAGGGGAGGGTCGACAGCGTTCCAAGAGACCCAGTACTTC.

DNA for the CDR3: TGCAGTGCTAGAGATAATAGGGCGGGGATATCCTACAATGAGCAGTTCTTC. Its translation is CSARDNRAGISYNEQFF. This rearrangement joins TRBV20-1 to TRBJ2-1, with D tentatively TRBD2 (6 bases). The CDR3 has 17 residues. Germline CDR1 reads DFQATT; CDR2 reads SNEGSKA (reference sequence). V dropped 0 bases and J dropped 1 base, with 16 bases sitting between them.

The gene calls are TRBV2 and TRBJ2-5, with 9 nucleotides matching TRBD2. V lost 3 bases to trimming and J lost 0 bases; unmatched junction nucleotides: 17. The CDR3 is made up of 20 amino acids. Germline V gives CDR1 SNHLY, CDR2 FYNNEI. CDR3 sequence reads: CASSDGRSLAGTQYQETQYF. CDR3 nucleotides: TGTGCCAGCAGTGATGGAAGAAGCCTAGCGGGGACCCAATACCAAGAGACCCAGTACTTC.

The chain's CDR3 is CASSPGTGGSDGYTF. The CDR3 nucleotides read TGCGCCAGCAGCCCTGGGACAGGGGGTTCTGATGGCTACACCTTC. The J gene is TRBJ1-2, the V gene TRBV5-1; 11 bases match TRBD1. Germline values: CDR1 SGHRS, CDR2 YFSETQ. Germline trimming cut 4 bases from V and 6 bases from J; bases unmatched to any gene: 8. This CDR3 contains 15 residues.

V gene TRBV6-5 combines with J gene TRBJ2-5, with 7 bases fitting TRBD1. CDR1 is MNHEY and CDR2 is SVGAGI in the germline V gene. The J segment lost 2 bases and the V segment lost 6 bases, leaving 9 bases of the junction unmatched. The length of the CDR3 is 15 residues. The CDR3 DNA follows: TGTGCCAGCAGCTCCGGGACAGCCCCTCAAGAGACCCAGTACTTC. This sequence encodes CASSSGTAPQETQYF.